The T cell receptor (beta chain) under discussion was sequenced for a study of blood T cell repertoires in COVID-19. CDR1 is LNHDA, CDR2 SQIVND, per germline (reference sequence). V lost 5 bases to trimming and J lost 8 bases; unmatched junction nucleotides: 8. The CDR3 has 13 residues. Sequencing used immunoSEQ multiplex PCR; TCRdb keeps in-frame clones, though not all of them. The table records fewer than 85,000 clones, about 79% of them present only once. Sequencing input: peripheral blood. This clonotype was sampled from an older woman with acute or convalescent COVID-19. The chain is built from TRBV19 and TRBJ1-2, with 7 bases aligning to TRBD1. CDR3 nucleotide sequence: TGTGCCAGTAGTTTCCTTACAGGGGAGGGCTACACCTTC. Translating it yields CASSFLTGEGYTF.